This is a list of T cell receptor beta chains from one sample in a study of T cell repertoires in ileal Crohn's disease. Using immunoSEQ multiplex PCR, the repertoire was profiled, and TCRdb retains in-frame clones only, with some absent. The top ten hold roughly 3.4% of the sample, which has 15,000 to 20,000 clones, 85% to 95% seen once. Sequencing was performed on ileal tissue. The source is an adult with Crohn's disease. CDR3s include the opening cysteine and the closing phenylalanine or tryptophan. The D gene is left open where the match is weak. A clone size is listed for some rows: how often the clone was seen (once, few, many), or a class if it is expanded.

abundance	v_gene	d_gene	j_gene	CDR3nt	CDR3aa
-	TRBV6-5	TRBD1	TRBJ1-6	TGTGCCAGCAGTTACGGGGGACAGGGCTATTCACCCCTCCACTTT	CASSYGGQGYSPLHF
-	TRBV5-1	-	TRBJ2-7	TGCGCCAGCAGCTTGGACAGGAGCGCCTACGAGCAGTACTTC	CASSLDRSAYEQYF
-	TRBV29-1	-	TRBJ1-1	TGCAGCGTTAACCCGCGTAGAGGGGGAAGAACTGAAGCTTTCTTT	CSVNPRRGGRTEAFF
-	TRBV7-6	-	TRBJ1-1	TGTGCCAGCAGCTTAGTACGGAGAGACGAAGCTTTCTTT	CASSLVRRDEAFF
-	TRBV4-1	-	TRBJ2-3	TGCGCCAGCAGCCAAGAAAGCAGGGGATACACAGATACGCAGTATTTT	CASSQESRGYTDTQYF
once	TRBV10-3	-	TRBJ1-5	TGTGCCATCAGTGAGACAGCATCCAGTCAGCCCCAGCATTTT	CAISETASSQPQHF
-	TRBV4-1	TRBD1	TRBJ1-3	TGCGCCAGCAGCCAGGTCTCGGTAGGACAGGGGATAAGAAACACCATATATTTT	CASSQVSVGQGIRNTIYF
few	TRBV6-1	TRBD1	TRBJ2-5	TGTGCCAGCAGTGAAAGCCCGGGACAGCAAGAGACCCAGTACTTC	CASSESPGQQETQYF
once	TRBV6-5	TRBD1	TRBJ2-1	TGTGCCAGCAGAGGGACAGGGTCAAACAATGAGCAGTTCTTC	CASRGTGSNNEQFF
once	TRBV4-1	TRBD2	TRBJ2-1	TGCGCCAGCAGCCAAGCTAATCCCCAGGTTAGACTAGCGGAAAACAATGAGCAGTTCTTC	CASSQANPQVRLAENNEQFF
-	TRBV7-8	-	TRBJ2-2	TGTGCCAGCAGCCTCCCTATACCGGACACCGGGGAGCTGTTTTTT	CASSLPIPDTGELFF
-	TRBV7-2	-	TRBJ1-1	TGTGCCAGCAGCGGCAGGAACAGGAACACTGAAGCTTTCTTT	CASSGRNRNTEAFF
-	TRBV2	TRBD2	TRBJ2-7	TGTGCCAGCAACGGATTCTGGGGGGAGGGGCACGAGCAGTACTTC	CASNGFWGEGHEQYF
-	TRBV7-2	TRBD1	TRBJ1-2	TGTGCCAGCAGCTTACGGGGCCAGGGGGCTGGCTATGGCTACACCTTC	CASSLRGQGAGYGYTF
-	TRBV7-6	-	TRBJ2-1	TGTGCCAGCAGCACCCGAGGGGGCCCCCAGGGGGGTTCCTACAATGAGCAGTTCTTC	CASSTRGGPQGGSYNEQFF
-	TRBV27	-	TRBJ2-7	TGTGCCAGCAGTTTAGGCGGCCACGAGCAGTACTTC	CASSLGGHEQYF
-	TRBV6-1	-	TRBJ1-2	TGTGCCAGCAGTGAGTCAGGGGTGGGCAACGCCTTC	CASSESGVGNAF